This TCR beta chain was sequenced in a study of T cell changes during pregnancy in multiple sclerosis. Sequencing was performed with immunoSEQ multiplex PCR; in TCRdb, only in-frame clones are kept and a portion is missing. The table has 70,000 to 80,000 clones, around 94% seen once. As regards this clone: At one boundary the junction diverges from the germline segment, which might be a read error.

Germline assignment: CDR1 SSHAT and CDR2 FNYEAQ (reference sequence). This CDR3 is 14 amino acids long. The chain uses TRBV7-7 and TRBJ2-7; D perhaps matches TRBD2 (6 bases). This material consisted of peripheral blood, taken in the third trimester of pregnancy. This receptor was taken from a female donor with multiple sclerosis, enrolled in a pregnancy study. As DNA, the CDR3 is TGTGCTAGCAGCCCCCGGGAGAAATCATACGAGCAGTACTTC. Encoded protein: CASSPREKSYEQYF.